This TCR beta chain was identified in a study of lung T cells in sarcoidosis with Löfgren's syndrome. The CDR3 consists of 16 residues. Germline V CDR1 and CDR2: SGHVS, FNYEAQ. The V gene lost 8 bases and the J gene lost 8 bases, with 24 bases spanning the gap. MiXCR, applied by TCRdb to the reads, yields one record per CDR3 protein. The sample yields 55,000 to 80,000 distinct CDR3 sequences, around 20% seen once. This clonotype showed up just once. The sequence was obtained from a human donor with sarcoidosis (Löfgren's syndrome or another form), or a control subject (not recorded which). V gene TRBV7-6 combines with J gene TRBJ1-4; possible D gene TRBD1, 6 bases. Sequencing was done on a sample of CD4+ T cells from PBMCs. CDR3 sequence: CASGSQPPGGGEKLFF. In DNA, the CDR3 is TGTGCCAGCGGCTCACAACCCCCGGGGGGCGGCGAAAAACTGTTTTTT.